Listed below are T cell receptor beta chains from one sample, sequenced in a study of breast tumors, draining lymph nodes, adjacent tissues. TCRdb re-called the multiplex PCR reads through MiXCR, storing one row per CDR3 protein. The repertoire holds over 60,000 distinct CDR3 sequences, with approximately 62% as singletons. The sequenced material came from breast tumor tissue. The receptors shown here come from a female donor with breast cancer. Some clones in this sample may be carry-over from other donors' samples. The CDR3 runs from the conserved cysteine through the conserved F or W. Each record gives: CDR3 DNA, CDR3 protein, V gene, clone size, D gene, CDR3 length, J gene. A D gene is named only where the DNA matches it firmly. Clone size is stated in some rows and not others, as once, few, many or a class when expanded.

TGTGCCAGCAGCTTGAGGGGACGTCAGGGTGAGACCCAGTACTTC,CASSLRGRQGETQYF,TRBV7-3,many,-,15,TRBJ2-5
TGTGCCAGCAGCCCCGGGACTAGCGGGAGGGCCCCAAATACGCAGTATTTT,CASSPGTSGRAPNTQYF,TRBV4-2,-,TRBD2,17,TRBJ2-3
TGCGCCAGCAGCTTTAGTAGTAGCGGTATCGCGTACGAGCAGTACTTC,CASSFSSSGIAYEQYF,TRBV5-1,-,-,16,TRBJ2-7
TGTGCTAGTGCTCCCGGGGGTGGGGATGAAAAACTGTTTTTT,CASAPGGGDEKLFF,TRBV12-5,-,-,14,TRBJ1-4
TGTGCCAGCAGCCGACTAGCGGATTTGAATGAGCAGTTCTTC,CASSRLADLNEQFF,TRBV12-3/TRBV12-4,-,TRBD2,14,TRBJ2-1
TGTGCCAGCAGCGTAGAGGGGGGGACCCAGTACTTC,CASSVEGGTQYF,TRBV9,-,-,12,TRBJ2-5
TGTGCCACCAGCAGAGATAGGGGGGCTGAGACCCAGTACTTC,CATSRDRGAETQYF,TRBV15,-,-,14,TRBJ2-5
TGCAGTGCTAGAGGTGACCGGGACAGGGGATACACCGGGGAGCTGTTTTTT,CSARGDRDRGYTGELFF,TRBV20-1,-,TRBD1,17,TRBJ2-2
TGTGCCAGCAGGGAGGGGGGGAACGCAGATACGCAGTATTTT,CASREGGNADTQYF,TRBV28,many,-,14,TRBJ2-3
TGTGCCAGCAGTTCCGACAGGCCCTACGAGCAGTACTTC,CASSSDRPYEQYF,TRBV2,many,-,13,TRBJ2-7
TGTGCCACCAGCTCCCCTAGCGGGGTACAAGAGACCCAGTACTTC,CATSSPSGVQETQYF,TRBV2,few,TRBD2,15,TRBJ2-5
TGTGCCAGCAGTCGGGACTCTAAAGTCACAGATACGCAGTATTTT,CASSRDSKVTDTQYF,TRBV2,-,-,15,TRBJ2-3
TGTGCCACCAGTGATCCGGCAGGAAGGGGCCCTTTCACAGATACGCAGTATTTT,CATSDPAGRGPFTDTQYF,TRBV24-1,-,-,18,TRBJ2-3
TGTGCCAGCAGCCCCCCCCGCCCTCCGGATACGCAGTATTTT,CASSPPRPPDTQYF,TRBV4-2,many,-,14,TRBJ2-3